This T cell receptor beta chain is from a study of blood T cell repertoires in COVID-19. The CDR3 consists of 16 residues. Germline-derived CDR1 and CDR2 are MNHEY and SVGEGT. The V and J ends lost 4 bases and 5 bases, in that order; junction bases with no gene match: 7. In the source study's methods: Researchers report that nucleated cell counts were estimated from reference gene primer amplification. Method: immunoSEQ multiplex PCR; TCRdb's copy keeps in-frame clones and lacks some. V and J calls and clone size are as listed in that table; D and trimming were resolved from the DNA. The sample shows 200,000 to 250,000 clones, about 83% of them seen only once.

The source of this sequence is a woman aged 25 to 45 with COVID-19, enrolled during active disease. Sequenced input: peripheral blood. The chain recombines TRBV6-2 or TRBV6-3 with TRBJ2-5; 13 bases are a match to TRBD2. CDR3 sequence reads: CASSSGLAGVWETQYF. CDR3 bases: TGTGCCAGCAGTTCCGGACTAGCGGGAGTGTGGGAGACCCAGTACTTC.